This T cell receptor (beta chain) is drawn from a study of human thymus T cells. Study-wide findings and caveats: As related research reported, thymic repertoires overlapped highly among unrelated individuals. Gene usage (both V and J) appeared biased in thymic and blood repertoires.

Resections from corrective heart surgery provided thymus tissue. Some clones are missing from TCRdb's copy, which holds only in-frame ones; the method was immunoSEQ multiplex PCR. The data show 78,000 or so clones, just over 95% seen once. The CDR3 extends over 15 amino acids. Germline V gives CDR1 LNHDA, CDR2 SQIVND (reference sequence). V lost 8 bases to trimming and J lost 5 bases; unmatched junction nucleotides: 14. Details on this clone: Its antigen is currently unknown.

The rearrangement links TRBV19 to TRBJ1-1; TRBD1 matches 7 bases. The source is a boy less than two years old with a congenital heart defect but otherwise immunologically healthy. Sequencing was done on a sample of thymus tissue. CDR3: CASENPDRAGTEAFF. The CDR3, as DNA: TGTGCCAGTGAAAATCCCGACAGGGCGGGAACTGAAGCTTTCTTT.